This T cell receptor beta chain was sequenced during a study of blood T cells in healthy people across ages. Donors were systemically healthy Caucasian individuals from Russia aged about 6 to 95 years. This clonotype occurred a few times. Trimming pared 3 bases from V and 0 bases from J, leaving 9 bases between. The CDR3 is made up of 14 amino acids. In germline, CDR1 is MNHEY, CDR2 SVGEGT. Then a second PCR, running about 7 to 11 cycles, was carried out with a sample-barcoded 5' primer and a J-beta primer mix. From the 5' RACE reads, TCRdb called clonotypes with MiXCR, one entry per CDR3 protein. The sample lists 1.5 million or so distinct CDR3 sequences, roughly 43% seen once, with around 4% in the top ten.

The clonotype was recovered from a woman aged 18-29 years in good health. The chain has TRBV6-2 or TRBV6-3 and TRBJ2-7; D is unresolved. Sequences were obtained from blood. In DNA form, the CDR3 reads TGTGCCAGCAGTTATTCCAAAATCTCCTACGAGCAGTACTTC. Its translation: CASSYSKISYEQYF.